This entry describes one T cell receptor beta chain. These data come from a study of cytomegalovirus exposure and HLA in healthy donors. This PCR relied on a set of 60 Vbeta primers and 13 Jbeta primers. Profiled with immunoSEQ multiplex PCR; TCRdb holds only in-frame clones, not every one. The sample yields 150,000 to 200,000 clones, 65% to 80% seen once. The sequence derives from a man aged 35-49 years in good health and CMV-seronegative. Sequenced sample: PBMCs.

CDR3 DNA: TGTGCCAGCAGCCTACTAGCGGGAGTCCCCAATGAGCAGTTCTTC. As protein: CASSLLAGVPNEQFF. The V and J genes are TRBV28 and TRBJ2-1; the match to TRBD2 covers 11 bases. V was pared by 6 bases and J by 6 bases, with 7 bases of the junction left unmatched. The CDR3 covers 15 residues. Germline assignment: CDR1 MDHEN and CDR2 SYDVKM.